By sample fraction, the clone carrying this T cell receptor beta chain is medium-sized. Sample treatment: randomized to nivolumab then ipilimumab (arm A) or the reverse (arm B). Assay: immunoSEQ multiplex PCR; the TCRdb copy retains only in-frame clones and omits some. The table shows approximately 8,200 clones, with about 20% occurring only once. The source of the sample is a study of sequential checkpoint blockade in melanoma. Study background: Each arm's sequence ended with maintenance nivolumab. Matched biopsies came pretreatment and at week 13 for approximately 20 patients.

Germline CDR1 is SGHNT and CDR2 is YENEEA. V shed 0 bases and J shed 3 bases, with 8 bases lying between them. This CDR3 contains 14 residues. The rearrangement joins TRBV11-3 to TRBJ1-1, with D uncertain. The receptor was derived from a human donor with melanoma. The sequences come from tumor tissue (inferred from file names), collected from a patient given nivolumab and ipilimumab in sequence. This chain's CDR3 is CASSLDTEDTEAFF. The CDR3 DNA sequence: TGTGCCAGCAGCTTAGATACAGAGGACACTGAAGCTTTCTTT.